Listed here is a single T cell receptor beta chain. As yet, its antigen is unknown. This entry is derived from a study of Tregs in tolerant kidney transplant recipients. Generated by immunoSEQ multiplex PCR, the TCRdb table keeps only in-frame clones and is missing some. The repertoire holds approximately 260,000 clones, about 80% seen once, with around 0.6% in the top ten. Study-level findings and limits: Findings come from small patient numbers and require larger validation.

The CDR3 covers 19 residues. Germline trimming cut 2 bases from V and 3 bases from J; bases unmatched to any gene: 13. Germline values: CDR1 LGHNT, CDR2 FRNRAP. The sample taken for sequencing was CD4+ T cells from blood. This clonotype was obtained from a human donor in good health. V gene TRBV12-5 combines with J gene TRBJ2-2, with 9 bases that match TRBD1. CDR3 region: CASGLTSGTGRGYTGELFF. The CDR3 coding sequence is TGTGCTAGTGGTTTGACATCCGGGACAGGGCGAGGATACACCGGGGAGCTGTTTTTT.